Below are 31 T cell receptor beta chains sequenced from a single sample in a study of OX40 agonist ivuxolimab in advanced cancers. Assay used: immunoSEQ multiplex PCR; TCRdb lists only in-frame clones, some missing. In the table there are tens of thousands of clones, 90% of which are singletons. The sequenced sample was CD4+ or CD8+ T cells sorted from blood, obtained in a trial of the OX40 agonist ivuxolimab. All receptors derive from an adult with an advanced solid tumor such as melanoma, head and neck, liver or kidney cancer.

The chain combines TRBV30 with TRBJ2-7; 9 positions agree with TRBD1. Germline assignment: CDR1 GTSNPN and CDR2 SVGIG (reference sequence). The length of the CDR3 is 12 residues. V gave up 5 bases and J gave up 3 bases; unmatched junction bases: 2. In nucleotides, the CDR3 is TGTGCCTGGGGGACAGGGAGCTACGAGCAGTACTTC. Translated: CAWGTGSYEQYF.

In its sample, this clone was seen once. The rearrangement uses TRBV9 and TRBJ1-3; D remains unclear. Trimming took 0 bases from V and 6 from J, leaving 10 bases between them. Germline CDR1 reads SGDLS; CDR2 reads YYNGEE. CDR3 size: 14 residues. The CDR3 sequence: CASSVGGSLNTIYF. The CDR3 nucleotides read TGTGCCAGCAGCGTAGGTGGCAGCTTAAACACCATATATTTT.

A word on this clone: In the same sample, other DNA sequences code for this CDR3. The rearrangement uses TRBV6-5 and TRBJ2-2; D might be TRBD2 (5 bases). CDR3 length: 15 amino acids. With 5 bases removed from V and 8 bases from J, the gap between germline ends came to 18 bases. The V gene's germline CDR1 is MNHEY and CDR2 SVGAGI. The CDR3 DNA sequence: TGTGCCAGCAGTCCCAGAGTAGACTACCCGGGGGAGCTGTTTTTT. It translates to CASSPRVDYPGELFF.

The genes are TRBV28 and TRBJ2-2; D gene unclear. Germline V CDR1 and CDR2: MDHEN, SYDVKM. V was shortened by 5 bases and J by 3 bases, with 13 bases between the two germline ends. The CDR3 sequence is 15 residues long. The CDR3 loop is CASSPRELHTGELFF. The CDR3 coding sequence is TGTGCCAGCAGTCCCCGCGAGCTACACACCGGGGAGCTGTTTTTT. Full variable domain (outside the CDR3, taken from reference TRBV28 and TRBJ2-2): DVKVTQSSRYLVKRTGEKVFLECVQDMDHENMFWYRQDPGLGLRLIYFSYDVKMKEKGDIPEGYSVSREKKERFSLILESASTNQTSMYLCASSPRELHTGELFFGEGSRLTVL.

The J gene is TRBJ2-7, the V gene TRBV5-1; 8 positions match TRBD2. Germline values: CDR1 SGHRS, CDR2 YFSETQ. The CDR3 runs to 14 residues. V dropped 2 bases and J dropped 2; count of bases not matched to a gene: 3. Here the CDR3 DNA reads TGCGCCAGCAGCTTTGGAGCGGGGGCCTACGAGCAGTACTTC. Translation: CASSFGAGAYEQYF.

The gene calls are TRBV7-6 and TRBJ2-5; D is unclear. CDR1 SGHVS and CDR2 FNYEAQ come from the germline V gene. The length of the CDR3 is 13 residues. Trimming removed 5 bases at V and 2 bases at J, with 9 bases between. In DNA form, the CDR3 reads TGTGCCAGCAGCCCTGTCCTTCAAGAGACCCAGTACTTC. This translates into CASSPVLQETQYF.

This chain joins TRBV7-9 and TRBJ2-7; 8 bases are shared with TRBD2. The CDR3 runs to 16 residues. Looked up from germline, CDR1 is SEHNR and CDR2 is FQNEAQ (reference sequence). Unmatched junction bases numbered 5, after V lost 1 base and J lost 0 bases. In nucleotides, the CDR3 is TGTGCCAGCAGCTTAGGGTTAGCGGGGACCTCCTACGAGCAGTACTTC. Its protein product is CASSLGLAGTSYEQYF.

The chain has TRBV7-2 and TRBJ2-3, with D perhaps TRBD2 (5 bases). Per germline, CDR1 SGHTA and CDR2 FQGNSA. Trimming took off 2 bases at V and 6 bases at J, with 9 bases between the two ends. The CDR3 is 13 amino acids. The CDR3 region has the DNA TGTGCCAGCAGCTTATGGGAGTATGATACGCAGTATTTT. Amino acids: CASSLWEYDTQYF.

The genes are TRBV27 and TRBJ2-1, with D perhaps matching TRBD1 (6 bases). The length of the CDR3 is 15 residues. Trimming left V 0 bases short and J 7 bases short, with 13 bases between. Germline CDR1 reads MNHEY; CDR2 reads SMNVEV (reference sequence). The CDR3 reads CASSLSPNRVNEQFF. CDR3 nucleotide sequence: TGTGCCAGCAGTTTATCTCCCAACAGGGTGAATGAGCAGTTCTTC.

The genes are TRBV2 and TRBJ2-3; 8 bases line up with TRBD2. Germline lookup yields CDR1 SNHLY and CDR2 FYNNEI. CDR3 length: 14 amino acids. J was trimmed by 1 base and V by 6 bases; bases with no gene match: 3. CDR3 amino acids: CASRPGGGTDTQYF. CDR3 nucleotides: TGTGCCAGCAGGCCGGGGGGGGGCACAGATACGCAGTATTTT.

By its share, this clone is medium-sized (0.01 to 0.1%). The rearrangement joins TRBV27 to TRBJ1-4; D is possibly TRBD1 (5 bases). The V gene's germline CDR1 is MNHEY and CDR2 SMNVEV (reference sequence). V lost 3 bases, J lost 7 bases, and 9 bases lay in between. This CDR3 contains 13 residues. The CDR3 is CASSFTRAEKLFF. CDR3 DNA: TGTGCCAGCAGTTTTACCAGGGCTGAAAAACTGTTTTTT.

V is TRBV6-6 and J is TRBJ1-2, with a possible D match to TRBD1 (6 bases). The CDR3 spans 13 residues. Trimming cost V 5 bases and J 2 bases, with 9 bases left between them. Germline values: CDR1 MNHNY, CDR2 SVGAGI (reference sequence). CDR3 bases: TGTGCCAGCAGTCATACAGGGAACTATGGCTACACCTTC. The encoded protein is CASSHTGNYGYTF.

In nucleotides, the CDR3 is TGTGCCAGTAGTCCTGTGGGCCCTACCTACGAGCAGTACTTC. Translated, it gives CASSPVGPTYEQYF. J is TRBJ2-7 and V is TRBV19, with unresolved D. The CDR3 covers 14 residues. V shed 5 bases and J shed 2 bases, with 13 bases lying between them. In germline, CDR1 is LNHDA, CDR2 SQIVND (reference sequence).

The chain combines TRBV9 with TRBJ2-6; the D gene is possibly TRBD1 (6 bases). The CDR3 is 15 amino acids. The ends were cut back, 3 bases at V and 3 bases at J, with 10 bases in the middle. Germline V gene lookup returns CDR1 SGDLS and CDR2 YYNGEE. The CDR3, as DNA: TGTGCCAGCAGCGACAGGGCCTTTGGGGCCAACGTCCTGACTTTC. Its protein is CASSDRAFGANVLTF.

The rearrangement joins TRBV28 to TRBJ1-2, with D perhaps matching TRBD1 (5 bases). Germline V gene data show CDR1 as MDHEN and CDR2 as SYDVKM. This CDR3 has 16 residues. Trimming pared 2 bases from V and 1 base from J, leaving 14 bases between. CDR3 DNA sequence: TGTGCCAGCAGTTTAGACTACCAGGGCAGTAACTATGGCTACACCTTC. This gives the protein CASSLDYQGSNYGYTF.

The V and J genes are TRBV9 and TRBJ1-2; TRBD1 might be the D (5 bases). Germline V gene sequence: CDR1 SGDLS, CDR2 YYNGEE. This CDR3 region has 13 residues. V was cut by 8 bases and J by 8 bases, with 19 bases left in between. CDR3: CARECLRGRGYTF. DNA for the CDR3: TGTGCCAGAGAATGCCTCCGGGGGAGAGGCTACACCTTC.

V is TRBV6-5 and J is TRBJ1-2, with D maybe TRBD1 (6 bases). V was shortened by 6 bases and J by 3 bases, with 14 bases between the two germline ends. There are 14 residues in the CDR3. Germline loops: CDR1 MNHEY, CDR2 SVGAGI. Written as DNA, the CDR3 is TGTGCCAGCAGCCCTGGACAGAGCTACTATGGCTACACCTTC. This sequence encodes CASSPGQSYYGYTF.

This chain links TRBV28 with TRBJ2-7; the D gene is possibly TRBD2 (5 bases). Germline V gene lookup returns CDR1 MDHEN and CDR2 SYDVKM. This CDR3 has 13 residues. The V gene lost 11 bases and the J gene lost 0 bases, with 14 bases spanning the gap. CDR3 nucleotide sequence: TGTGCCGGATCAGCGGAACTCTCCTACGAGCAGTACTTC. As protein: CAGSAELSYEQYF.

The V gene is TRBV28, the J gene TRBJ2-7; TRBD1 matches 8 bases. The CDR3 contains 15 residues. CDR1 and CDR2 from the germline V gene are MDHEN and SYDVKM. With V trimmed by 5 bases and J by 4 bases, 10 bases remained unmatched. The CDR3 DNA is TGTGCCAGCAGTCTGGGGGGTGGACAGGGATACGAGCAGTACTTC. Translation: CASSLGGGQGYEQYF.

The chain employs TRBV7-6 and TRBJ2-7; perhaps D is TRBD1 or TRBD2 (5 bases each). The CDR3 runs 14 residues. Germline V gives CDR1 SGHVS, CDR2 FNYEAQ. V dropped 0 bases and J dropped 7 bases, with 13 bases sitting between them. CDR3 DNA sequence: TGTGCCAGCAGCTTAGCGCCCGGGGCCGGGGAGCAGTACTTC. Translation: CASSLAPGAGEQYF. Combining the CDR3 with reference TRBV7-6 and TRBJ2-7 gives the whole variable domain GAGVSQSPRYKVTKRGQDVALRCDPISGHVSLYWYRQALGQGPEFLTYFNYEAQQDKSGLPNDRFSAERPEGSISTLTIQRTEQRDSAMYRCASSLAPGAGEQYFGPGTRLTVT.

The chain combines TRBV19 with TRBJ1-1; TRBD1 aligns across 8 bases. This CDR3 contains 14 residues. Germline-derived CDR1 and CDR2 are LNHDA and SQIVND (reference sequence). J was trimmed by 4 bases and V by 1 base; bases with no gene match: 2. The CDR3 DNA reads TGTGCCAGTAGTATAGGACAGGGGTTCACTGAAGCTTTCTTT. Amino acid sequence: CASSIGQGFTEAFF.

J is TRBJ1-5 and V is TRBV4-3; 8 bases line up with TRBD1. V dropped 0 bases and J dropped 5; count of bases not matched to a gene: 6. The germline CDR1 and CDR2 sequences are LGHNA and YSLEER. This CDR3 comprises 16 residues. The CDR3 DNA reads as TGCGCCAGCAGCCAAGATTTCTCAGGGGGCTATCAGCCCCAGCATTTT. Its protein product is CASSQDFSGGYQPQHF.

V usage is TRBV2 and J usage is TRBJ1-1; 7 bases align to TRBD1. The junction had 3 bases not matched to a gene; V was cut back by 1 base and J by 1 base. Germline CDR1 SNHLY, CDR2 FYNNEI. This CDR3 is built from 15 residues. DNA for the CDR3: TGTGCCAGCAGTGAAGGCAGGACAGGGAACACTGAAGCTTTCTTT. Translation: CASSEGRTGNTEAFF. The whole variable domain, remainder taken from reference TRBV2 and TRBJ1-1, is EPEVTQTPSHQVTQMGQEVILRCVPISNHLYFYWYRQILGQKVEFLVSFYNNEISEKSEIFDDQFSVERPDGSNFTLKIRSTKLEDSAMYFCASSEGRTGNTEAFFGQGTRLTVV.

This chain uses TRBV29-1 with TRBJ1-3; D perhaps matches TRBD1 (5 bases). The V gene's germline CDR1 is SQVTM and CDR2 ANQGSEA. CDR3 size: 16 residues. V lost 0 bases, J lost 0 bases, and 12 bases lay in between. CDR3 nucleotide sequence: TGCAGCGTTGAAGATCCAGGGCAAATCTCTGGAAACACCATATATTTT. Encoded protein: CSVEDPGQISGNTIYF.

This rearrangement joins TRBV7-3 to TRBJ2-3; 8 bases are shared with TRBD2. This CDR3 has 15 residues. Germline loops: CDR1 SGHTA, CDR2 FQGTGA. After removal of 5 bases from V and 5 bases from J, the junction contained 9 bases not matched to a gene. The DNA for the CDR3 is TGTGCCAGCAGCCTGACGGGCGGGGGGTTAGATACGCAGTATTTT. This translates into CASSLTGGGLDTQYF.

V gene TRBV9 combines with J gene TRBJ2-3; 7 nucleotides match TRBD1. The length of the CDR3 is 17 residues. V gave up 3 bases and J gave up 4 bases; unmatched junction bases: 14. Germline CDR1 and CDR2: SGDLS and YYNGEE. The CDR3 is CASSDGWRQGLADTQYF. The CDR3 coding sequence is TGTGCCAGCAGCGACGGATGGAGACAGGGCCTGGCAGATACGCAGTATTTT.

CDR3 bases: TGCGCCAGCAGCCAAGATTACGCCCTCGCGAGTGAGCAGTTCTTC. This gives the protein CASSQDYALASEQFF. This chain joins TRBV4-1 and TRBJ2-1; no definite D call. Trimming left V 0 bases short and J 9 bases short, with 15 bases between. Looked up from germline, CDR1 is MGHRA and CDR2 is YSYEKL. This CDR3 has 15 residues.

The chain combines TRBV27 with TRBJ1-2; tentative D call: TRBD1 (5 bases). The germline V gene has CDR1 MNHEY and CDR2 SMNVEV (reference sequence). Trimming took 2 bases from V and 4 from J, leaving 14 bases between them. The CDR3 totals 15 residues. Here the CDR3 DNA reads TGTGCCAGCAGTTTAAGCCTCGGGACCCTCTATGGCTACACCTTC. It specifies CASSLSLGTLYGYTF.

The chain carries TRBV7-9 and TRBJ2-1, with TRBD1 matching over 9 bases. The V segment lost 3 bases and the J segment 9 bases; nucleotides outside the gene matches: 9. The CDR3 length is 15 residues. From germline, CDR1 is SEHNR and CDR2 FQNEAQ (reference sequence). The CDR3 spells CASSFPGQGRSEQFF. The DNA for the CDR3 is TGTGCCAGCAGCTTTCCGGGACAGGGAAGAAGTGAGCAGTTCTTC.

The CDR3 region is CASSTRDSYNEQFF. Here the CDR3 DNA reads TGTGCCAGCTCGACAAGGGACTCCTACAATGAGCAGTTCTTC. The chain links TRBV2 to TRBJ2-1; D gene uncertain. This CDR3 is 14 amino acids long. Per germline, CDR1 SNHLY and CDR2 FYNNEI. The V gene lost 8 bases and the J gene lost 0 bases, with 11 bases spanning the gap. The whole variable domain, remainder taken from reference TRBV2 and TRBJ2-1, is EPEVTQTPSHQVTQMGQEVILRCVPISNHLYFYWYRQILGQKVEFLVSFYNNEISEKSEIFDDQFSVERPDGSNFTLKIRSTKLEDSAMYFCASSTRDSYNEQFFGPGTRLTVL.

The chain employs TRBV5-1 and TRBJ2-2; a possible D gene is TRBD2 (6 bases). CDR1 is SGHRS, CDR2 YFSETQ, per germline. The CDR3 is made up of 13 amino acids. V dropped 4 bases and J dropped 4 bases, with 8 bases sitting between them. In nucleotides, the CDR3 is TGCGCCAGCAGCCCGGGACTCACCGGGGAGCTGTTTTTT. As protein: CASSPGLTGELFF.